These 16 T cell receptor beta chains were all obtained from the same sample, sequenced in a study of beta chain features in type 1 diabetes. Antigens of these TCRs are unknown. Isolated RNA was reverse transcribed in full, so expressed TCRB transcripts were sequenced. The data were produced by immunoSEQ multiplex PCR, yet TCRdb's version contains in-frame clones alone and is incomplete. Of fewer than 350,000 clones detected, approximately 16% appear once; the ten largest clones hold about 0.014%. Overall study results and limits: Moderate yet significant TCRB CDR3 shortening was seen in Type 1 diabetes patients in all four CD4+ subsets.

The specimen was naive CD4+ T cells from blood. These receptor sequences come from a man aged 18 to 30 with type 1 diabetes.

The gene calls are TRBV9 and TRBJ2-7; possibly TRBD1 for D (7 bases). Germline V gene sequence: CDR1 SGDLS, CDR2 YYNGEE. Trimming cost V 0 bases and J 5 bases, with 24 bases left between them. This CDR3 has 18 residues. CDR3 nucleotides: TGTGCCAGCAGCGTAGGCCCCCCACAGACAGGGAGGAGCAACGAGCAGTACTTC. It specifies CASSVGPPQTGRSNEQYF. The whole variable domain, filled in from reference TRBV9 and TRBJ2-7, reads DSGVTQTPKHLITATGQRVTLRCSPRSGDLSVYWYQQSLDQGLQFLIQYYNGEERAKGNILERFSAQQFPDLHSELNLSSLELGDSALYFCASSVGPPQTGRSNEQYFGPGTRLTVT.

This sequence joins TRBV19 and TRBJ1-5, with D tentatively TRBD1 (5 bases). The germline V and J ends were trimmed by 5 bases and 7 bases, with 12 bases remaining between them. CDR1 is LNHDA, CDR2 SQIVND, per germline (reference sequence). This CDR3 has 13 residues. CDR3: CASSWGVGQPQHF. CDR3 bases: TGTGCCAGTAGTTGGGGCGTGGGGCAGCCCCAGCATTTT.

The chain is built from TRBV7-2 and TRBJ2-7; D may be TRBD1 (5 bases). Per the germline V gene, CDR1 is SGHTA and CDR2 is FQGNSA. The CDR3 runs to 14 residues. The ends were cut back, 1 base at V and 9 bases at J, with 16 bases in the middle. The CDR3 reads CASSLDRSNLGQYF. The CDR3, as DNA: TGTGCCAGCAGCTTAGACAGGTCGAACTTAGGGCAGTACTTC.

This clone was observed a few times. The V call is TRBV5-4, the J call TRBJ2-1; the D gene is possibly TRBD2 (5 bases). Trimming shortened V by 2 bases and J by 9 bases, and 15 bases separated the two germline ends. The germline V gene has CDR1 SGHNT and CDR2 YYREEE (reference sequence). This CDR3 comprises 14 residues. The CDR3 spells CASSFGQPRGEQFF. Here the CDR3 DNA reads TGTGCCAGCAGCTTCGGGCAACCCCGGGGTGAGCAGTTCTTC.

The rearrangement uses TRBV29-1 and TRBJ2-5; 9 positions match TRBD1. Germline V gives CDR1 SQVTM, CDR2 ANQGSEA. The CDR3 runs 13 residues. The DNA for the CDR3 is TGCACCGGACAGGGGACAGGGAGGGAGACCCAGTACTTC. Amino acid sequence: CTGQGTGRETQYF.

The chain links TRBV11-2 to TRBJ2-1; D is unresolved. The V end lost 7 bases, the J end lost 10 bases, and 26 bases lay between the germline ends. Germline V lookup: CDR1 SGHAT, CDR2 FQNNGV. The CDR3 consists of 16 residues. This chain's CDR3 is CASIPRLTITAGEQFF. CDR3 bases: TGTGCCAGCATTCCCCGACTTACCATTACGGCCGGGGAGCAGTTCTTC. Variable domain in full (rest from reference TRBV11-2 and TRBJ2-1): EAGVAQSPRYKIIEKRQSVAFWCNPISGHATLYWYQQILGQGPKLLIQFQNNGVVDDSQLPKDRFSAERLKGVDSTLKIQPAKLEDSAVYLCASIPRLTITAGEQFFGPGTRLTVL.

The chain is built from TRBV7-2 and TRBJ1-1; possibly TRBD1 for D (6 bases). This CDR3 contains 15 residues. The germline V gene has CDR1 SGHTA and CDR2 FQGNSA. V was shortened by 4 bases and J by 3 bases, with 15 bases between the two germline ends. CDR3 sequence (DNA): TGTGCCAGCAGCTCCGCAGGGGTCGGGTACACTGAAGCTTTCTTT. This translates into CASSSAGVGYTEAFF.

The chain is built from TRBV5-1 and TRBJ1-1, with a possible D match to TRBD1 (5 bases). The CDR3 sequence is 18 residues long. The germline gives CDR1 SGHRS, CDR2 YFSETQ. V lost 0 bases and J lost 0, with 18 bases in between. The CDR3 coding sequence is TGCGCCAGCAGCTTGGGGCCTGGGGCGGCAACTGTGAACACTGAAGCTTTCTTT. It yields the protein CASSLGPGAATVNTEAFF. The whole variable domain, filled in from reference TRBV5-1 and TRBJ1-1, reads KAGVTQTPRYLIKTRGQQVTLSCSPISGHRSVSWYQQTPGQGLQFLFEYFSETQRNKGNFPGRFSGRQFSNSRSEMNVSTLELGDSALYLCASSLGPGAATVNTEAFFGQGTRLTVV.

The chain uses TRBV27 and TRBJ2-7, with TRBD2 as a possible D gene (5 bases). CDR3 length equals 13 residues. Germline lookup yields CDR1 MNHEY and CDR2 SMNVEV (reference sequence). Trimming stripped 0 bases from V and 4 bases from J, with 7 bases between. The CDR3 here is CASSLSEDYEQYF. DNA of the CDR3: TGTGCCAGCAGTTTATCGGAGGATTACGAGCAGTACTTC.

The chain uses TRBV4-3 and TRBJ2-7, with D possibly being TRBD2 (6 bases). The germline gives CDR1 LGHNA, CDR2 YSLEER. The CDR3 extends over 16 amino acids. Trimming took off 0 bases at V and 3 bases at J, with 15 bases between the two ends. CDR3 sequence (DNA): TGCGCCAGCAGCCAAGAAAATTCGGCGGGGATCTACGAGCAGTACTTC. As protein: CASSQENSAGIYEQYF.

The CDR3 loop is CASSPRRGQETQYF. The CDR3 nucleotides are TGTGCCAGCAGCCCGAGACGGGGGCAAGAGACCCAGTACTTC. The chain recombines TRBV7-9 with TRBJ2-5; D might be TRBD2 (6 bases). The V end lost 5 bases, the J end lost 2 bases, and 12 bases lay between the germline ends. The CDR3 contains 14 residues. Germline values: CDR1 SEHNR, CDR2 FQNEAQ (reference sequence).

V usage is TRBV18 and J usage is TRBJ2-7; the match to TRBD2 covers 8 bases. The trim removed 2 bases at V and 3 bases at J, leaving 6 bases unmatched. The CDR3 has 15 amino acids. Germline V lookup: CDR1 KGHSH, CDR2 LQKENI. DNA of the CDR3: TGTGCCAGCTCACCAAGGGGACTAGGCATCTACGAGCAGTACTTC. Its translation is CASSPRGLGIYEQYF.

V usage is TRBV7-9 and J usage is TRBJ2-7, with 7 bases lining up with TRBD2. CDR3 length equals 15 residues. J gave up 7 bases and V 2 bases, and 11 bases lay outside the gene matches. Per germline, CDR1 SEHNR and CDR2 FQNEAQ (reference sequence). CDR3 sequence (DNA): TGTGCCAGCAGCTTACAAGCGGGAAGGGCGTATGAGCAGTACTTC. Translated: CASSLQAGRAYEQYF.

In its sample, this clone was seen a few times. V gene TRBV7-2 combines with J gene TRBJ2-7, with D possibly TRBD1 on 7 matching bases. The V and J ends lost 5 bases and 3 bases respectively, with 23 bases between them. CDR3 length: 17 amino acids. Germline CDR1 is SGHTA and CDR2 is FQGNSA. The CDR3 loop reads CASSGRRDRPEVYEQYF. The CDR3 DNA sequence: TGTGCCAGCAGCGGTAGGAGGGACAGACCAGAGGTCTACGAGCAGTACTTC.

This clone appeared a few times. V is TRBV19 and J is TRBJ2-1; D call uncertain. CDR3 length: 14 residues. V was clipped by 7 bases and J by 7 bases, with 17 bases between them. Per the germline V gene, CDR1 is LNHDA and CDR2 is SQIVND (reference sequence). This chain's CDR3 is CASNDRRVKNEQFF. DNA for the CDR3: TGTGCCAGTAACGACCGCCGGGTCAAGAATGAGCAGTTCTTC.

This chain connects TRBV20-1 to TRBJ1-6; D not resolved. This CDR3 comprises 11 residues. The germline V gene has CDR1 DFQATT and CDR2 SNEGSKA (reference sequence). The V and J ends lost 6 bases and 9 bases respectively, with 9 bases between them. The CDR3 protein is CSALAVSPLHF. The DNA of the CDR3 is TGCAGTGCCCTGGCGGTTTCACCCCTCCACTTT.